Listed below are T cell receptor beta chains from one sample, sequenced in a study of blood T cell repertoires in COVID-19. Measured with immunoSEQ multiplex PCR; TCRdb has only the in-frame clones, and not every one. The data hold about 280,000 clones, with 85% observed a single time. The sample comprised peripheral blood. The source is a human donor in a cohort sampled during active COVID-19. The CDR3 runs from the conserved cysteine through the conserved F or W. The order of the fields is CDR3 protein, J gene, V gene.

CASRLAGDTGELFF,TRBJ2-2,TRBV2
CSVEMGGLGIQYF,TRBJ2-4,TRBV29-1
CASSVDGRSTDTQYF,TRBJ2-3,TRBV9
CASSPARANTGELFF,TRBJ2-2,TRBV7-8
CASSLTWATDTQYF,TRBJ2-3,TRBV7-3
CASSLQGPASTYGYTF,TRBJ1-2,TRBV27
CASSVEGGRASETQYF,TRBJ2-5,TRBV9
CASSIRAGRSQPQHF,TRBJ1-5,TRBV19
CASSQRQQGAGELFF,TRBJ2-2,TRBV4-1
CASSFASGNQETQYF,TRBJ2-5,TRBV5-4
CASSIDLLGLETQYF,TRBJ2-5,TRBV19